The entry that follows covers one T cell receptor beta chain sequence. The sample originates from a study of blood T cell repertoires in COVID-19. Whole-study context: Sites in the United States, Italy and Spain provided acute and convalescent COVID-19 samples. The cDNA or gDNA used as material had been derived from T cells, B-cell-depleted T cells, or PBMCs.

Per the original data handling: Amplifying reference gene primers gave estimates of nucleated cell counts. Here immunoSEQ multiplex PCR was the method, and the copy in TCRdb shows in-frame clones only, minus some. That table supplies the V and J calls and clone size; D and trimming were determined from the DNA. The data hold approximately 250,000 clones, with 70% to 90% observed a single time. This CDR3 contains 16 residues. J was trimmed by 2 bases and V by 0 bases; bases with no gene match: 2. The germline V gene has CDR1 SGHRS and CDR2 YFSETQ. The rearrangement uses TRBV5-1 and TRBJ2-2, with TRBD1 matching over 9 bases. Sequenced input: peripheral blood. The clonotype was recovered from a man aged 35-49 years with acute or convalescent COVID-19. CDR3 sequence: CASSLAGQGNTGELFF. The CDR3 DNA follows: TGCGCCAGCAGCTTGGCGGGACAGGGCAACACCGGGGAGCTGTTTTTT.